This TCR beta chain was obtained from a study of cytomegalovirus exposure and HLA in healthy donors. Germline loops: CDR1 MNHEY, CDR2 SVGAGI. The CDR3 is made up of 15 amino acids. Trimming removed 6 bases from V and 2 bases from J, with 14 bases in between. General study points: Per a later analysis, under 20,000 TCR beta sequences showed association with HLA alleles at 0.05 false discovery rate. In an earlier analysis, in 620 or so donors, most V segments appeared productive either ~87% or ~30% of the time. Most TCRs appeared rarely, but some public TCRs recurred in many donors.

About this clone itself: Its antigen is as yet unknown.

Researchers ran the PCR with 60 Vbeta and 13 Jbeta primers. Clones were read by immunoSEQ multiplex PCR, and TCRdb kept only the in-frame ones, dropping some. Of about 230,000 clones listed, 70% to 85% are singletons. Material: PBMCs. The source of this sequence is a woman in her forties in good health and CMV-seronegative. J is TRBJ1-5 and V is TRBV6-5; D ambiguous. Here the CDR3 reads CASSVFPGGNQPQHF. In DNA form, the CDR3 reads TGTGCCAGCAGCGTCTTCCCCGGGGGCAATCAGCCCCAGCATTTT.